This TCR beta chain was found in a study of spatial heterogeneity in lung cancer. CDR3 length: 14 amino acids. Per germline, CDR1 SGHTA and CDR2 FQGNSA. The V end was cut by 5 bases, the J end by 1 base, with 12 bases between. This clonotype has at least ten counts. What it binds is not known. Time point specified: sample taken at primary tumor resection. No cells were sorted before sequencing. The whole RNA sequenced was extracted from tumor, nontumor lung or frozen PBMC. Study findings and constraints: How many expanded intratumoral alpha and beta TCRs were present tracked the tumor mutation count, which was a count of nonsynonymous mutations.

TCRdb reprocessed the 5' RACE reads via MiXCR and lists one record per CDR3 protein. The data show 4,000 to 6,000 distinct CDR3 sequences, approximately 8.4% seen once. The TCR sequence derives from a female donor with early-stage non-small cell lung cancer. The specimen was lung tumor tissue, collected at surgery. V and J are TRBV7-2 and TRBJ2-7, with D maybe TRBD1 (6 bases). CDR3 coding DNA: TGTGCCAGCAGCCCCACCACAGGGTCCTACGAGCAGTACTTC. It yields the protein CASSPTTGSYEQYF.